Detailed here is one T cell receptor beta chain. The antigen is unknown. The final CDR3 position lacks the conserved phenylalanine or tryptophan, pointing to a likely read error. This sample is part of a study of tumor-infiltrating lymphocytes in primary liver carcinoma. Study-wide points: Only about 7.5-24% of top clones showed up in all five tumor regions.

A constant-region primer primed TCR beta cDNA synthesis from 500 ng of total RNA. A slightly modified ARM-PCR protocol with three nested multiplex PCR rounds produced these TCR beta libraries. PCR rounds one and two used TRBV1-TRBV30 forward primers with a C-beta reverse primer for around 9 cycles each. TCRdb recomputed calls from the multiplex PCR reads with MiXCR, one row per CDR3 protein. Altogether about 29,000 distinct CDR3 sequences are present, 76% being singletons, with the ten largest covering over 30%. Germline CDR1 and CDR2: SGHNT and YYREEE (reference sequence). The CDR3 consists of 16 residues. Co-extraction of RNA and DNA was performed on about 20-32 mg of unsorted bulk tissue. Five separate regions per tumor were sampled.

The rearrangement links TRBV5-4 to TRBJ2-6, with a weak D call TRBD2 (6 bases). Sample: liver tumor tissue from sampling region 5. Subset indicated: tumor region T5, tumor centre. The sequence was obtained from a man aged 35 to 55 with primary liver carcinoma and hepatitis B virus infection. The CDR3 bases are TGTGACAGCAGCACCGGAGGAGGGTCTGGGGCCAACGTCCTGACTTAC. It specifies CDSSTGGGSGANVLTY.